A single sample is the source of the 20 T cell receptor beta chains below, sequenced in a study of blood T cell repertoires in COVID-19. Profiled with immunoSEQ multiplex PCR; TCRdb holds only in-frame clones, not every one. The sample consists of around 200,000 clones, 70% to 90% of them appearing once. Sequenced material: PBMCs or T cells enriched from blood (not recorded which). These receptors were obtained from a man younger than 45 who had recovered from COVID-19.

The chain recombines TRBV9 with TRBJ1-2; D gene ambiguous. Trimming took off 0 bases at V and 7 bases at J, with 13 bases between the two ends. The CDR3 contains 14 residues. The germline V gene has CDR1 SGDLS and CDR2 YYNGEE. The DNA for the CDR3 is TGTGCCAGCAGCGTAGGGGAGGGCCGAGGTGGCTACACCTTC. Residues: CASSVGEGRGGYTF.

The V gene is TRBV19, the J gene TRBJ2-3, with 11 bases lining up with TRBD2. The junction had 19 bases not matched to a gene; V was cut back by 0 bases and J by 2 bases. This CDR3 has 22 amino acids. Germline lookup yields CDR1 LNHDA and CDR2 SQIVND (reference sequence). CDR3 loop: CASSIDPFSGRASVADTDTQYF. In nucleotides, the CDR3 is TGTGCCAGTAGTATAGACCCTTTTAGCGGGAGGGCGTCTGTTGCTGACACAGATACGCAGTATTTT.

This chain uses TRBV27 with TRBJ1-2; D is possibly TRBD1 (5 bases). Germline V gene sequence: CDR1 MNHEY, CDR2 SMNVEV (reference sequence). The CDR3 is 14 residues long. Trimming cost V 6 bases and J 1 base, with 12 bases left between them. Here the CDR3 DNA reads TGTGCCAGCAGCCGGACATACATTAACTATGGCTACACCTTC. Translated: CASSRTYINYGYTF.

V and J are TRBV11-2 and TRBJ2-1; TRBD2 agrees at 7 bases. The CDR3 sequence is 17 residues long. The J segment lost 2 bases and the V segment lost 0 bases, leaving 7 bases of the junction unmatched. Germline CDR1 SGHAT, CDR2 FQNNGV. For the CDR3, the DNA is TGTGCCAGCAGCTTAGATAATCCTAGCGGCCCCTACAATGAGCAGTTCTTC. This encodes CASSLDNPSGPYNEQFF. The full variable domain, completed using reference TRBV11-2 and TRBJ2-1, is EAGVAQSPRYKIIEKRQSVAFWCNPISGHATLYWYQQILGQGPKLLIQFQNNGVVDDSQLPKDRFSAERLKGVDSTLKIQPAKLEDSAVYLCASSLDNPSGPYNEQFFGPGTRLTVL.

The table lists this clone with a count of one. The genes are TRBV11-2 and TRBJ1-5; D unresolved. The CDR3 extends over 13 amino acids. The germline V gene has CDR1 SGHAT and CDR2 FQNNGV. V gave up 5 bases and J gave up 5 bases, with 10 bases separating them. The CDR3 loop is CASSPRRDQPQHF. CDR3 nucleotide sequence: TGTGCCAGCAGCCCCCGGAGGGATCAGCCCCAGCATTTT.

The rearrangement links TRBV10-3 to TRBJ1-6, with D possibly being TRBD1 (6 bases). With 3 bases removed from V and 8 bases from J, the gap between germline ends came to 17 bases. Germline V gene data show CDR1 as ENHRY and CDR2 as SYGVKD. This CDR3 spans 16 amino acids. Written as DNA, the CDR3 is TGTGCCATCAGTGAAAAAACCGGGACATTGGATTCACCCCTCCACTTT. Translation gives CAISEKTGTLDSPLHF.

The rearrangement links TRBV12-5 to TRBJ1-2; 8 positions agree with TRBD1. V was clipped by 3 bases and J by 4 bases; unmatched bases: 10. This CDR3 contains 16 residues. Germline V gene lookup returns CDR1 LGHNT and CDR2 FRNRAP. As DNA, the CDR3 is TGTGCTAGTGGTTTCCAACACGGACAGGGAGGCTATGGCTACACCTTC. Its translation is CASGFQHGQGGYGYTF.

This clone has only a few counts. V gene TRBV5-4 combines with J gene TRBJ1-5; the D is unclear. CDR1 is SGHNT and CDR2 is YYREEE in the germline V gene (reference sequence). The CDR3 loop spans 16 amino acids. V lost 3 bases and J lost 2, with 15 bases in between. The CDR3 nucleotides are TGTGCCAGCAGCTCTGAGGGCTGGAGGGGCAATCAGCCCCAGCATTTT. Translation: CASSSEGWRGNQPQHF.

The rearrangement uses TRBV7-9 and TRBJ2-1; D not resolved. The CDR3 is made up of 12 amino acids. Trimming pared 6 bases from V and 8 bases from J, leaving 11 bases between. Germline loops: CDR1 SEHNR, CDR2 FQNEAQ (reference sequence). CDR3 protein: CASSQITDEQFF. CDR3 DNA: TGTGCCAGCAGTCAAATCACTGATGAGCAGTTCTTC.

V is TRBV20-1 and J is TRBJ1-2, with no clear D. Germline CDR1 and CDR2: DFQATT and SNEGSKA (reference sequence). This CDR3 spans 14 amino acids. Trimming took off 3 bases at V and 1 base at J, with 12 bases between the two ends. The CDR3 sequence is CSASVAESNYGYTF. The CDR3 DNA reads TGCAGTGCTAGTGTGGCAGAAAGTAACTATGGCTACACCTTC.

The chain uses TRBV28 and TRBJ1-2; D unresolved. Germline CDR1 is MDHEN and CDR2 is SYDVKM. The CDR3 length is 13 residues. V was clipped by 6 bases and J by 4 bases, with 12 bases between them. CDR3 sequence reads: CASRESPGYGYTF. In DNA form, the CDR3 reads TGTGCCAGCAGGGAATCCCCGGGCTATGGCTACACCTTC.

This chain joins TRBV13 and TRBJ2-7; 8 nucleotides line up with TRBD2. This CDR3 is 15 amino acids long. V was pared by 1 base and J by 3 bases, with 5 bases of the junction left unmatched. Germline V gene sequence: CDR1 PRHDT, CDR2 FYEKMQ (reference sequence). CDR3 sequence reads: CASSLEASGSYEQYF. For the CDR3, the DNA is TGTGCCAGCAGCTTAGAAGCCAGCGGGAGCTACGAGCAGTACTTC.

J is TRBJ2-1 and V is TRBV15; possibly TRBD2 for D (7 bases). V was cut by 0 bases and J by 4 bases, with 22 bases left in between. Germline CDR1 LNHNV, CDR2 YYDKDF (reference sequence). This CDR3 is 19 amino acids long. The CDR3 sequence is CATSRDEPRRGGTYNEQFF. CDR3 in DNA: TGTGCCACCAGCAGAGATGAACCACGGAGGGGAGGGACATACAATGAGCAGTTCTTC.

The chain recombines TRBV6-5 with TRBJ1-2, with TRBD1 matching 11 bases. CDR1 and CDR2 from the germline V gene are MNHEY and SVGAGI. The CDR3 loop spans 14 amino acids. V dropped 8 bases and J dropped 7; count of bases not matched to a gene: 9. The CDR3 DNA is TGTGCCAGCGAAAAGGGACAGGGGGGTTCTGGCTACACCTTC. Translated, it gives CASEKGQGGSGYTF.

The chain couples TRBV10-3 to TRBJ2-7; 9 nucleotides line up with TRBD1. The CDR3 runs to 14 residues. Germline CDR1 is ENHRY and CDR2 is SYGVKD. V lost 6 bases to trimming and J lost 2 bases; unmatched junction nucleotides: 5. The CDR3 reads CAIRRTGETYEQYF. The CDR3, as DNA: TGTGCCATCAGGCGGACAGGGGAGACCTACGAGCAGTACTTC.

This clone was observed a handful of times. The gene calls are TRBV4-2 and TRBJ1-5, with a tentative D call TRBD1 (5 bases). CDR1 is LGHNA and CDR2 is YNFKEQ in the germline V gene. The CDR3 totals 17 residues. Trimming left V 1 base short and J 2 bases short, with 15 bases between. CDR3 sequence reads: CASSQVSGYGGNQPQHF. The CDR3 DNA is TGTGCCAGCAGCCAAGTGTCAGGGTATGGCGGCAATCAGCCCCAGCATTTT.

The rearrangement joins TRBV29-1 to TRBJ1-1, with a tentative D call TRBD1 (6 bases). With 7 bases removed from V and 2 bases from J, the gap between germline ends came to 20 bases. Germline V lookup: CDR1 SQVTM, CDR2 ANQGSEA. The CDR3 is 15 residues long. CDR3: CSGKVGDTINTEAFF. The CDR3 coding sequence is TGCAGCGGAAAAGTGGGGGACACCATTAACACTGAAGCTTTCTTT.

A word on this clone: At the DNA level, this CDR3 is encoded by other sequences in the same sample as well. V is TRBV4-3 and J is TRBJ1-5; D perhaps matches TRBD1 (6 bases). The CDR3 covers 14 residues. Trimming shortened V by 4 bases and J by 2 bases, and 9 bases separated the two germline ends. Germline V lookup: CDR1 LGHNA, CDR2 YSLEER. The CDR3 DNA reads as TGCGCCAGCAGCCCACGACAGGGCAATCAGCCCCAGCATTTT. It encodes CASSPRQGNQPQHF.

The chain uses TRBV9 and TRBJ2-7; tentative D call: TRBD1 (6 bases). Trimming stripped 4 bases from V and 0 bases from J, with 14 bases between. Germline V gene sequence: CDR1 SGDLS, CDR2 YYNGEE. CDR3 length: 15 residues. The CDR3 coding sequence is TGTGCCAGCAGCCCGGGACACCTGAGCTCCTACGAGCAGTACTTC. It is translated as CASSPGHLSSYEQYF.

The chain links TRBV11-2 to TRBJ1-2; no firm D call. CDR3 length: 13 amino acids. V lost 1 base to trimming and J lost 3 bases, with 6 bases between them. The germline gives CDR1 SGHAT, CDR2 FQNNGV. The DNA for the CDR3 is TGTGCCAGCAGCTTAGGTCGGGACTATGGCTACACCTTC. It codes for CASSLGRDYGYTF.